This is a list of T cell receptor beta chains from one sample in a study of blood T cell repertoires in COVID-19. Clones were read by immunoSEQ multiplex PCR, and TCRdb kept only the in-frame ones, dropping some. The sample includes fewer than 100,000 clones, 84% of them seen just once. The sample consisted of peripheral blood. The receptors originated from a woman in her fifties or sixties with acute or convalescent COVID-19. Both conserved end residues are part of each CDR3. Fields, in order: CDR3 DNA, CDR3 protein, D gene, J gene, V gene, clone size. The D gene is left open where the match is weak. The size entry is marked missing in some rows and otherwise reads once, few, many or a size class.

CDR3nt: TGTGCCAGCAGCAAAGGTGCTCCCCATACTACTCCGATGAATGAGCAGTTCTTC
CDR3aa: CASSKGAPHTTPMNEQFF
d_gene: NA
j_gene: TRBJ2-1
v_gene: TRBV21-1
abundance: NA

CDR3nt: TGTGCCAGCAGCTTAGGGGGGTTTGGAGCGGGAGGGCCCCATGAGCAGTTCTTC
CDR3aa: CASSLGGFGAGGPHEQFF
d_gene: TRBD2
j_gene: TRBJ2-1
v_gene: TRBV7-6
abundance: NA

CDR3nt: TGTGCCAGCAGCTCATTAGGGGGCAGCACCGGGGAGCTGTTTTTT
CDR3aa: CASSSLGGSTGELFF
d_gene: TRBD1
j_gene: TRBJ2-2
v_gene: TRBV7-3
abundance: NA

CDR3nt: TGTGCCAGCTCACCACCTGGGACAGCGACAGCCAAAAACATTCAGTACTTC
CDR3aa: CASSPPGTATAKNIQYF
d_gene: TRBD1
j_gene: TRBJ2-4
v_gene: TRBV18
abundance: once

CDR3nt: TGTGCCACCAGCAGAGGGGGCGGTTTGGGTAATGAAAAACTGTTTTTT
CDR3aa: CATSRGGGLGNEKLFF
d_gene: NA
j_gene: TRBJ1-4
v_gene: TRBV15
abundance: NA

CDR3nt: TGTGCCAGCAGCTTCGCAGGGAGGCTAGCCAAAAACATTCAGTACTTC
CDR3aa: CASSFAGRLAKNIQYF
d_gene: NA
j_gene: TRBJ2-4
v_gene: TRBV7-9
abundance: NA

CDR3nt: TGTGCCAGCAGCGTTGGGACAGATAGCAATCAGCCCCAGCATTTT
CDR3aa: CASSVGTDSNQPQHF
d_gene: TRBD1
j_gene: TRBJ1-5
v_gene: TRBV7-8
abundance: NA

CDR3nt: TGTGCCAGCACCCGGGATTTGAGCGGACCCCTGTACGAGCAGTACTTC
CDR3aa: CASTRDLSGPLYEQYF
d_gene: NA
j_gene: TRBJ2-7
v_gene: TRBV11-2
abundance: NA

CDR3nt: TGTGCCAGCAGCCGGTTAGCGGGGGGGCCTGGTGGCACCGGGGAGCTGTTTTTT
CDR3aa: CASSRLAGGPGGTGELFF
d_gene: TRBD2
j_gene: TRBJ2-2
v_gene: TRBV3-1/TRBV3-2
abundance: NA

CDR3nt: TGTGCCAGCAGGCCTACAGGGGGCAGCTATGGCTACACCTTC
CDR3aa: CASRPTGGSYGYTF
d_gene: TRBD1
j_gene: TRBJ1-2
v_gene: TRBV27
abundance: NA

CDR3nt: TGTGCCACCAGTGATCTAGCGGGAACCCCCTATGAGCAGTTCTTC
CDR3aa: CATSDLAGTPYEQFF
d_gene: TRBD2
j_gene: TRBJ2-1
v_gene: TRBV24-1
abundance: NA

CDR3nt: TGTGCCAGCAGCCTCCAGGGTTGGGAGCAGTACTTC
CDR3aa: CASSLQGWEQYF
d_gene: NA
j_gene: TRBJ2-7
v_gene: TRBV7-9
abundance: few

CDR3nt: TGTGCCAGCAGCTTGGTAGGGGTCCCCCACGAGCAGTACTTC
CDR3aa: CASSLVGVPHEQYF
d_gene: NA
j_gene: TRBJ2-7
v_gene: TRBV5-5
abundance: NA

CDR3nt: TGTGCCAGCAGCCAAGGGACAGGGACTAACTATGGCTACACCTTC
CDR3aa: CASSQGTGTNYGYTF
d_gene: TRBD1
j_gene: TRBJ1-2
v_gene: TRBV3-1/TRBV3-2
abundance: once